This T cell receptor beta chain was captured by sequencing in a study of cytomegalovirus exposure and HLA in healthy donors. Broader study findings: The study reported that TCR beta sequences accurately predicted HLA-A and HLA-B alleles in most subjects. The authors excluded some V segments, including TRBV6-2 and TRBV6-3, as indistinguishable.

This CDR3 region has 14 residues. Trimming took off 2 bases at V and 2 bases at J, with 7 bases between the two ends. The germline V gene has CDR1 MNHNS and CDR2 SASEGT. PCR primers comprised 60 Vbeta and 13 Jbeta primers. Profiling relied on immunoSEQ multiplex PCR, and the TCRdb table lists in-frame clones only, not all of them. The table has more than 140,000 clones, 60% to 80% seen once. Note on this clone: As yet, its antigen is unknown.

The genes are TRBV6-1 and TRBJ2-1; D remains ambiguous. The TCR sequence derives from a man between 35 and 55 years old in good health and CMV-seronegative. Sequenced sample: PBMCs. Written as DNA, the CDR3 is TGTGCCAGCAGTGAAATGCGGACCTACAATGAGCAGTTCTTC. Translated: CASSEMRTYNEQFF.